Below, 24 T cell receptor beta chains from the same sample are listed, as sequenced in a study of tumor T cells in aggressive B-cell lymphoma. Assay: immunoSEQ multiplex PCR; the TCRdb copy retains only in-frame clones and omits some. The sample comprises some 3,000 clones, approximately 80% of which are singletons, and around 17% rests with the top ten. The specimen was tumor tissue. The receptors originated from an adult with diffuse large B cell lymphoma.

The gene calls are TRBV7-9 and TRBJ2-3; 7 nucleotides agree with TRBD2. Germline assignment: CDR1 SEHNR and CDR2 FQNEAQ (reference sequence). The CDR3 extends over 16 amino acids. With V trimmed by 2 bases and J by 1 base, 6 bases remained unmatched. The CDR3 protein is CASSLSHLAGTDTQYF. The CDR3 DNA sequence: TGTGCCAGCAGCTTATCCCACCTAGCGGGCACAGATACGCAGTATTTT. The variable domain in full, with the rest retrieved from reference TRBV7-9 and TRBJ2-3, is DTGVSQNPRHKITKRGQNVTFRCDPISEHNRLYWYRQTLGQGPEFLTYFQNEAQLEKSRLLSDRFSAERPKGSFSTLEIQRTEQGDSAMYLCASSLSHLAGTDTQYFGPGTRLTVL.

V gene TRBV2 combines with J gene TRBJ2-5; 10 bases align to TRBD1. Germline-derived CDR1 and CDR2 are SNHLY and FYNNEI. CDR3 size: 14 residues. V gave up 6 bases and J gave up 3 bases; unmatched junction bases: 4. CDR3 sequence: CASSPGTGEETQYF. CDR3 DNA: TGTGCCAGCAGCCCGGGGACAGGGGAAGAGACCCAGTACTTC.

In its sample, this clone was seen once. V and J are TRBV6-6 and TRBJ2-5; a weak D match, TRBD1 (7 bases). Trimming stripped 6 bases from V and 2 bases from J, with 19 bases between. CDR3 length: 16 residues. Germline CDR1 MNHNY, CDR2 SVGAGI (reference sequence). Here the CDR3 DNA reads TGTGCCAGCAGCCAACAGGGCGGGACAGCTCAAGAGACCCAGTACTTC. Residues: CASSQQGGTAQETQYF.

This clone came up once. At one of its ends the junction is not consistent with the germline gene, which may arise from a read error. The chain has TRBV27 and TRBJ2-3, with TRBD1 matching 8 bases. Germline V gene data show CDR1 as MNHEY and CDR2 as SMNVEV (reference sequence). CDR3 length equals 16 residues. The CDR3 sequence: CVSSLPGQGGKDTQYF. CDR3 bases: TGTGTCAGCAGTTTACCCGGACAGGGTGGGAAAGATACGCAGTATTTT.

A note on this clone: The same CDR3 is also encoded by other DNA sequences in this sample. This chain links TRBV6-5 with TRBJ2-2, with D perhaps matching TRBD2 (7 bases). V was pared by 6 bases and J by 4 bases, with 12 bases between. The CDR3 length is 14 residues. Germline CDR1 is MNHEY and CDR2 is SVGAGI. The CDR3 reads CASSRGGGTGELFF. The CDR3 DNA follows: TGTGCCAGCAGCCGAGGGGGGGGCACCGGGGAGCTGTTTTTT.

The V call is TRBV18, the J call TRBJ1-5; D is undetermined. CDR3 length equals 13 residues. From germline, CDR1 is KGHSH and CDR2 LQKENI. V was shortened by 2 bases and J by 4 bases, with 6 bases between the two germline ends. CDR3 region: CASSPEDNQPQHF. CDR3 nucleotides: TGTGCCAGCTCACCAGAGGATAATCAGCCCCAGCATTTT.

CDR3 region: CASSLVDSNSPLHF. The CDR3 DNA reads as TGCGCCAGCAGCTTGGTCGACAGTAATTCACCCCTCCACTTT. The V gene is TRBV5-1, the J gene TRBJ1-6; the D gene is possibly TRBD1 (5 bases). Germline V gene sequence: CDR1 SGHRS, CDR2 YFSETQ. Trimming stripped 0 bases from V and 6 bases from J, with 7 bases between. This CDR3 is built from 14 residues.

This chain links TRBV4-1 with TRBJ1-1; D possibly corresponds to TRBD1 (5 bases). CDR1 and CDR2 from the germline V gene are MGHRA and YSYEKL. This CDR3 is 14 amino acids long. Trimming shortened V by 5 bases and J by 4 bases, and 14 bases separated the two germline ends. The chain's CDR3 is CASSSPGLGTEAFF. CDR3 coding DNA: TGCGCCAGCAGCAGTCCAGGGTTGGGCACTGAAGCTTTCTTT.

The rearrangement links TRBV5-4 to TRBJ1-3; D is possibly TRBD1 (6 bases). CDR3 length equals 15 residues. Germline V gene data show CDR1 as SGHNT and CDR2 as YYREEE (reference sequence). V lost 4 bases and J lost 0, with 11 bases in between. The CDR3 loop is CASSPRGGSGNTIYF. The CDR3 nucleotides are TGTGCCAGCAGCCCCCGAGGGGGCTCTGGAAACACCATATATTTT.

Worth noting for this clone: One end of the junction is discordant with germline, which a read error may explain. The chain employs TRBV7-7 and TRBJ2-3; D possibly matches TRBD1 or TRBD2 (5 bases each). The germline V gene encodes CDR1 SSHAT and CDR2 FNYEAQ (reference sequence). The CDR3 runs to 14 residues. The CDR3 region is CASSLEGSTDTQYF. The CDR3 coding sequence is TGTGCTAGCAGCTTAGAGGGGAGCACAGATACGCAGTATTTT.

This clone was observed a few times. This sequence joins TRBV7-6 and TRBJ2-4, with a weak D call TRBD1 (6 bases). V lost 1 base and J lost 11, with 6 bases in between. The CDR3 has 11 amino acids. Germline CDR1 and CDR2: SGHVS and FNYEAQ. The DNA of the CDR3 is TGTGCCAGCAGCTTAGGGACAGTTCAGTACTTC. Translating it yields CASSLGTVQYF.

V usage is TRBV6-5 and J usage is TRBJ2-2; 7 bases fit TRBD1. The CDR3 covers 15 residues. Looked up from germline, CDR1 is MNHEY and CDR2 is SVGAGI. Trimming at V came to 4 bases and at J to 0 bases, leaving 2 bases not matched to a gene. The CDR3 sequence is CASSSQGANTGELFF. The CDR3 DNA reads as TGTGCCAGCAGTTCTCAGGGGGCGAACACCGGGGAGCTGTTTTTT.

This sequence joins TRBV20-1 and TRBJ1-2; D uncertain. With 5 bases removed from V and 8 bases from J, the gap between germline ends came to 6 bases. CDR1 is DFQATT, CDR2 SNEGSKA, per germline (reference sequence). The CDR3 is 9 residues long. The CDR3 sequence is CSAVRGYTF. The CDR3 DNA reads TGCAGTGCTGTCCGGGGCTACACCTTC.

The chain recombines TRBV30 with TRBJ1-3; 7 nucleotides align to TRBD1. The junction had 13 bases not matched to a gene; V was cut back by 3 bases and J by 5 bases. CDR3 length: 16 residues. Germline V gives CDR1 GTSNPN, CDR2 SVGIG (reference sequence). The CDR3 sequence: CAWSFRGVTGRNTIYF. The CDR3 region has the DNA TGTGCCTGGAGCTTCCGTGGGGTGACAGGGCGAAACACCATATATTTT.

V gene TRBV6-1 combines with J gene TRBJ2-1; 9 bases match TRBD1. The CDR3 contains 14 residues. J gave up 7 bases and V 7 bases, and 8 bases lay outside the gene matches. Germline-derived CDR1 and CDR2 are MNHNS and SASEGT. The CDR3 reads CASIRGQGLNEQFF. The CDR3 bases are TGTGCCAGCATTCGCGGACAGGGGCTAAATGAGCAGTTCTTC.

Note on this clone: Its ends do not fully match the called genes, so a read error is possible. V usage is TRBV5-1 and J usage is TRBJ1-3, with 8 bases matching TRBD1. The CDR3 is 16 amino acids. Germline assignment: CDR1 SGHRS and CDR2 YFSETQ. The CDR3 coding sequence is TGCGCCAGCAGCTTGGTGGCAGGGGGCTCTGGAAATACCATATATTTT. Protein product: CASSLVAGGSGNTIYF. The complete variable domain, with remaining parts taken from reference TRBV5-1 and TRBJ1-3, reads KAGVTQTPRYLIKTRGQQVTLSCSPISGHRSVSWYQQTPGQGLQFLFEYFSETQRNKGNFPGRFSGRQFSNSRSEMNVSTLELGDSALYLCASSLVAGGSGNTIYFGEGSWLTVV.

The rearrangement links TRBV4-3 to TRBJ2-2; tentative D call: TRBD1 (5 bases). CDR3 length: 15 residues. Trimming removed 2 bases at V and 3 bases at J, with 10 bases between. Germline V lookup: CDR1 LGHNA, CDR2 YSLEER. CDR3 bases: TGCGCCAGCAGCCAACAGGGAATGGACACCGGGGAGCTGTTTTTT. Translating gives CASSQQGMDTGELFF.

There are a few counts of this clone. V usage is TRBV19 and J usage is TRBJ2-5; 8 bases line up with TRBD1. Germline V gene sequence: CDR1 LNHDA, CDR2 SQIVND (reference sequence). CDR3 length equals 13 residues. J was trimmed by 5 bases and V by 8 bases; bases with no gene match: 7. The CDR3 nucleotides read TGTGCCAGTCGGCAGGGGGCAGATGAGACCCAGTACTTC. This encodes CASRQGADETQYF.

The CDR3, as DNA: TGCGCCAGCAGCCTACAGGGGGTGGGGGCTGAAAAACTGTTTTTT. Translating gives CASSLQGVGAEKLFF. The rearrangement uses TRBV5-1 and TRBJ1-4; 8 nucleotides match TRBD1. With V trimmed by 4 bases and J by 7 bases, 9 bases remained unmatched. From germline, CDR1 is SGHRS and CDR2 YFSETQ. CDR3 length equals 15 residues.

The V gene is TRBV4-1, the J gene TRBJ1-2; no firm D call. V lost 2 bases to trimming and J lost 4 bases, with 17 bases between them. The CDR3 contains 16 residues. Germline loops: CDR1 MGHRA, CDR2 YSYEKL. CDR3 nucleotides: TGCGCCAGCAGCCAATCGCCAGGCGAGGGTTTCTATGGCTACACCTTC. Encoded protein: CASSQSPGEGFYGYTF.

V and J are TRBV6-1 and TRBJ2-5, with 10 bases that match TRBD2. Germline CDR1 MNHNS, CDR2 SASEGT. CDR3 length: 14 residues. Unmatched junction bases numbered 0, after V lost 1 base and J lost 4 bases. The CDR3 DNA sequence: TGTGCCAGCAGTGAAGGGACTAGCGGAGAGACCCAGTACTTC. It yields the protein CASSEGTSGETQYF.

The V call is TRBV11-2, the J call TRBJ2-1; 11 bases are a match to TRBD2. CDR3 length: 18 residues. CDR1 and CDR2 from the germline V gene are SGHAT and FQNNGV. The ends lost 0 bases at V and 3 bases at J; junction bases unmatched: 7. The CDR3 region has the DNA TGTGCCAGCAGCTTAGATAGGAATAGCGGGGGGGGCTACAATGAGCAGTTCTTC. It encodes CASSLDRNSGGGYNEQFF.

This rearrangement joins TRBV2 to TRBJ1-5; 9 nucleotides line up with TRBD1. The ends lost 1 base at V and 5 bases at J; junction bases unmatched: 6. Germline CDR1 SNHLY, CDR2 FYNNEI. This CDR3 has 16 residues. CDR3 sequence reads: CASSEDRTGVYQPQHF. CDR3 sequence (DNA): TGTGCCAGCAGTGAAGACAGGACAGGGGTTTATCAGCCCCAGCATTTT.

The V and J genes are TRBV2 and TRBJ2-2; 8 positions agree with TRBD1. Germline V gives CDR1 SNHLY, CDR2 FYNNEI. The CDR3 spans 15 residues. V dropped 5 bases and J dropped 1; count of bases not matched to a gene: 3. Here the CDR3 reads CASSPDRGNTGELFF. The CDR3 bases are TGTGCCAGCAGTCCTGACAGGGGGAACACCGGGGAGCTGTTTTTT.